Each of the 25 T cell receptor beta chains below was sequenced from the same sample in a study of T cell responses to AZD1222 COVID-19 vaccine. The protocol was immunoSEQ multiplex PCR, while the TCRdb copy is restricted to in-frame clones and leaves out a portion. The sample carries some 170,000 clones, just over 90% recorded once. Sequences were derived from peripheral blood, sampled on day 0 of AZD1222 vaccination. The receptors were sampled from an adult in good health.

The chain is built from TRBV3-1 (or the pseudogene TRBV3-2) and TRBJ2-2; the D gene is possibly TRBD1 (6 bases). CDR3 length equals 14 residues. The V and J ends lost 0 bases and 7 bases respectively, with 9 bases between them. Germline assignment: CDR1 LGHDT and CDR2 YNNKEL (reference sequence). The DNA for the CDR3 is TGTGCCAGCAGCCAAGAGGCAGGGGTCGGGGAGCTGTTTTTT. Translation: CASSQEAGVGELFF.

V gene TRBV10-2 combines with J gene TRBJ2-2; 12 nucleotides match TRBD2. Germline V gene data show CDR1 as WSHSY and CDR2 as SAAADI. The length of the CDR3 is 16 residues. V shed 6 bases and J 0 bases; nucleotides not matched to a gene: 2. CDR3 DNA: TGCGCCAGCAGGACTAGCGGGAGCGCGAACACCGGGGAGCTGTTTTTT. It translates to CASRTSGSANTGELFF.

This clone has only one observation. The chain combines TRBV27 with TRBJ1-2; D gene ambiguous. CDR1 and CDR2 (germline): MNHEY, SMNVEV (reference sequence). The CDR3 runs to 13 residues. Deletions cut 4 bases from V and 4 bases from J, with 10 bases between. CDR3: CASSSGSGYGYTF. The DNA of the CDR3 is TGTGCCAGCAGTTCCGGATCAGGCTATGGCTACACCTTC.

The rearrangement uses TRBV27 and TRBJ2-7, with 7 bases matching TRBD2. Germline CDR1 is MNHEY and CDR2 is SMNVEV (reference sequence). V lost 6 bases to trimming and J lost 7 bases; unmatched junction nucleotides: 15. This CDR3 has 15 residues. CDR3 in amino acids: CASSQTSAGVREQYF. The DNA of the CDR3 is TGTGCCAGCAGCCAAACGTCGGCGGGAGTGAGAGAGCAGTACTTC.

The sample holds a few counts of this clone. This sequence joins TRBV19 and TRBJ1-5; no clear D gene. Germline-derived CDR1 and CDR2 are LNHDA and SQIVND (reference sequence). Trimming took off 3 bases at V and 4 bases at J, with 7 bases between the two ends. The CDR3 is 13 residues long. The CDR3 coding sequence is TGTGCCAGTAGTATCGCCGCTAATCAGCCCCAGCATTTT. This encodes CASSIAANQPQHF. Full variable domain (missing parts from reference TRBV19 and TRBJ1-5): DGGITQSPKYLFRKEGQNVTLSCEQNLNHDAMYWYRQDPGQGLRLIYYSQIVNDFQKGDIAEGYSVSREKKESFPLTVTSAQKNPTAFYLCASSIAANQPQHFGDGTRLSIL.

The V call is TRBV5-1, the J call TRBJ1-4, with TRBD1 identical over 7 bases. J gave up 0 bases and V 7 bases, and 9 bases lay outside the gene matches. CDR3 length equals 16 residues. The germline gives CDR1 SGHRS, CDR2 YFSETQ. The CDR3 DNA sequence: TGCGCCAGCTCCCGGGGGGACAGTGCAACTAATGAAAAACTGTTTTTT. Translated, it gives CASSRGDSATNEKLFF.

This clone was found a few times. V is TRBV28 and J is TRBJ2-1; D gene uncertain. Per germline, CDR1 MDHEN and CDR2 SYDVKM. This CDR3 spans 15 amino acids. Trimming shortened V by 3 bases and J by 0 bases, and 9 bases separated the two germline ends. The CDR3 DNA reads TGTGCCAGCAGTTTGAATGCCCTCTCCTACAATGAGCAGTTCTTC. It specifies CASSLNALSYNEQFF.

The chain employs TRBV11-2 and TRBJ1-1; D ambiguous. V shed 0 bases and J shed 6 bases, with 20 bases lying between them. The CDR3 runs 17 residues. From germline, CDR1 is SGHAT and CDR2 FQNNGV. CDR3 nucleotide sequence: TGTGCCAGCAGCTTAGACCCCGAGGGCTGGTTATCTTCTGAAGCTTTCTTT. It is translated as CASSLDPEGWLSSEAFF.

The chain couples TRBV5-5 to TRBJ1-3; D gene unclear. V lost 3 bases, J lost 3 bases, and 7 bases lay in between. Germline CDR1 reads SGHKS; CDR2 reads YYEKEE (reference sequence). The CDR3 runs to 13 residues. CDR3 bases: TGTGCCAGCAGCTCTCGAGGTGGAAACACCATATATTTT. It encodes CASSSRGGNTIYF. Full variable domain (remainder filled in from reference TRBV5-5 and TRBJ1-3): DAGVTQSPTHLIKTRGQQVTLRCSPISGHKSVSWYQQVLGQGPQFIFQYYEKEERGRGNFPDRFSARQFPNYSSELNVNALLLGDSALYLCASSSRGGNTIYFGEGSWLTVV.

This sequence joins TRBV4-1 and TRBJ2-3; no clear D gene. The CDR3 sequence is 14 residues long. Between the trimmed V and J ends, which lost 4 bases and 0 bases, there was a span of 8 bases. Per the germline V gene, CDR1 is MGHRA and CDR2 is YSYEKL. DNA for the CDR3: TGCGCCAGCAGCCCCCGGTTCAGCACAGATACGCAGTATTTT. This encodes CASSPRFSTDTQYF.

A single count supports this clone. The chain couples TRBV19 to TRBJ2-7; the D gene is possibly TRBD1 (6 bases). Germline V gene data show CDR1 as LNHDA and CDR2 as SQIVND (reference sequence). V lost 3 bases and J 0 bases, leaving 9 bases between the germline ends. The CDR3 runs to 14 residues. The CDR3, as DNA: TGTGCCAGTAGTATGGGGGCTACCTCCTACGAGCAGTACTTC. This translates into CASSMGATSYEQYF.

The J gene is TRBJ1-5, the V gene TRBV6-5, with 7 bases fitting TRBD1. Germline CDR1 and CDR2: MNHEY and SVGAGI. The CDR3 runs to 16 residues. Trimming at V came to 4 bases and at J to 4 bases, leaving 10 bases not matched to a gene. The CDR3 DNA follows: TGTGCCAGCAGTTCCCTCGACAGGGTAAGGAATCAGCCCCAGCATTTT. It translates to CASSSLDRVRNQPQHF.

The chain links TRBV9 to TRBJ2-3; the D is unclear. Germline V gives CDR1 SGDLS, CDR2 YYNGEE. V was cut by 4 bases and J by 0 bases, with 3 bases left in between. The CDR3 is 12 residues long. CDR3 amino acids: CASSPSTDTQYF. CDR3 nucleotide sequence: TGTGCCAGCAGCCCCAGCACAGATACGCAGTATTTT.

The chain carries TRBV30 and TRBJ1-5, with D perhaps TRBD1 (5 bases). Germline loops: CDR1 GTSNPN, CDR2 SVGIG (reference sequence). Trimming pared 2 bases from V and 3 bases from J, leaving 11 bases between. The CDR3 consists of 14 residues. The CDR3 loop reads CAWSRDGDNQPQHF. DNA for the CDR3: TGTGCCTGGAGTCGGGACGGAGACAATCAGCCCCAGCATTTT.

V usage is TRBV5-6 and J usage is TRBJ2-5, with TRBD2 identical over 14 bases. After removal of 6 bases from V and 5 bases from J, the junction contained 6 bases not matched to a gene. CDR3 length: 15 residues. Germline V gene data show CDR1 as SGHDT and CDR2 as YYEEEE. Written as DNA, the CDR3 is TGTGCCAGCACCTCGGGACTAGCGGGAGCGGAGACCCAGTACTTC. Translating gives CASTSGLAGAETQYF.

The gene calls are TRBV2 and TRBJ2-7, with 7 bases that match TRBD2. This CDR3 has 15 residues. Germline lookup yields CDR1 SNHLY and CDR2 FYNNEI. The junction had 11 bases not matched to a gene; V was cut back by 3 bases and J by 6 bases. The DNA for the CDR3 is TGTGCCAGCAGTGACCTGCGGGCGGGAGAGGTCGAGCAGTACTTC. Translating it yields CASSDLRAGEVEQYF.

V gene TRBV3-1 (or the pseudogene TRBV3-2) combines with J gene TRBJ1-2; the D is unclear. The CDR3 consists of 13 residues. Trimming shortened V by 4 bases and J by 4 bases, and 10 bases separated the two germline ends. In germline, CDR1 is LGHDT, CDR2 YNNKEL (reference sequence). The CDR3 sequence is CASSPREIYGYTF. The CDR3 DNA reads as TGTGCCAGCAGCCCCCGGGAGATCTATGGCTACACCTTC.

V and J are TRBV9 and TRBJ2-2; D unclear. The CDR3 runs 12 residues. V was shortened by 4 bases and J by 6 bases, with 7 bases between the two germline ends. Looked up from germline, CDR1 is SGDLS and CDR2 is YYNGEE. DNA for the CDR3: TGTGCCAGCAGCCCCAGCCCCGGGGAGCTGTTTTTT. Translated, it gives CASSPSPGELFF.

This chain links TRBV4-2 with TRBJ1-4; weak D call: TRBD1 (5 bases). The V end was cut by 0 bases, the J end by 9 bases, with 8 bases between. CDR3 length: 13 residues. Germline-derived CDR1 and CDR2 are LGHNA and YNFKEQ. CDR3 in amino acids: CASSQDKGKKLFF. CDR3 DNA: TGTGCCAGCAGCCAAGATAAGGGGAAAAAACTGTTTTTT.

This clone was recorded once. This rearrangement joins TRBV9 to TRBJ1-3; D is unresolved. V was cut by 3 bases and J by 0 bases, with 10 bases left in between. This CDR3 region has 15 residues. CDR1 is SGDLS, CDR2 YYNGEE, per germline. CDR3 in amino acids: CASSAPGYSGNTIYF. CDR3 nucleotide sequence: TGTGCCAGCAGCGCCCCGGGTTACTCTGGAAACACCATATATTTT. Complete variable domain (other parts from reference TRBV9 and TRBJ1-3): DSGVTQTPKHLITATGQRVTLRCSPRSGDLSVYWYQQSLDQGLQFLIQYYNGEERAKGNILERFSAQQFPDLHSELNLSSLELGDSALYFCASSAPGYSGNTIYFGEGSWLTVV.

The chain combines TRBV18 with TRBJ1-4; possibly TRBD1 for D (6 bases). V lost 3 bases to trimming and J lost 4 bases, with 9 bases between them. Germline V lookup: CDR1 KGHSH, CDR2 LQKENI. The CDR3 has 14 amino acids. This CDR3 is CASSPDRNNEKLFF. The DNA of the CDR3 is TGTGCCAGCTCACCGGACAGAAATAATGAAAAACTGTTTTTT.

This clone came up once. The gene calls are TRBV6-1 and TRBJ2-5; 16 bases are shared with TRBD2. After removal of 4 bases from V and 5 bases from J, the junction contained 7 bases not matched to a gene. The CDR3 runs to 17 residues. CDR1 and CDR2 from the germline V gene are MNHNS and SASEGT. The CDR3: CASSAGTSGRARETQYF. DNA for the CDR3: TGTGCCAGCAGTGCCGGGACTAGCGGGAGGGCCAGGGAGACCCAGTACTTC.

The chain couples TRBV6-2 or TRBV6-3 to TRBJ2-7, with a possible D match to TRBD1 (5 bases). V lost 2 bases and J 0 bases, leaving 14 bases between the germline ends. CDR1 is MNHEY and CDR2 is SVGEGT in the germline V gene. There are 16 residues in the CDR3. The CDR3 here is CASSYDRTLTSYEQYF. As DNA, the CDR3 is TGTGCCAGCAGTTACGACAGAACTCTAACCTCCTACGAGCAGTACTTC.

The V and J genes are TRBV6-5 and TRBJ1-1, with D uncertain. The CDR3 covers 14 residues. Trimming left V 0 bases short and J 1 base short, with 6 bases between. CDR1 MNHEY and CDR2 SVGAGI come from the germline V gene. The CDR3 is CASSYSNRNTEAFF. As DNA, the CDR3 is TGTGCCAGCAGTTACTCGAACAGGAACACTGAAGCTTTCTTT.

This clone occurred once. J is TRBJ2-1 and V is TRBV6-4; 7 bases align to TRBD2. V was clipped by 0 bases and J by 10 bases; unmatched bases: 21. Germline V lookup: CDR1 MRHNA, CDR2 SNTAGT. The CDR3 is 19 residues long. CDR3 DNA: TGTGCCAGCAGTGACTCGTATGGTTGGCGGGAGAGGGTCGTCGGAGAGCAGTTCTTC. Translated: CASSDSYGWRERVVGEQFF.